The 11 T cell receptor beta chains reported below all come from one sample, sequenced in a study of glioma-infiltrating T cells after dendritic cell vaccination. The method was immunoSEQ multiplex PCR; TCRdb's version includes in-frame clones alone and lacks a portion of them. There are about 95,000 clones in the sample; more than 75% occur only once, and less than 3% lies in the top ten. Sequenced material: blood, taken before dendritic cell vaccination. These receptors were collected from a human donor with glioblastoma.

Only one count was recorded for this clone. CDR3 amino acids: CASNPVRGRNEQFF. DNA of the CDR3: TGTGCCAGCAACCCCGTCCGTGGGAGAAATGAGCAGTTCTTC. The chain employs TRBV27 and TRBJ2-1; TRBD2 is a possible D gene (5 bases). The CDR3 extends over 14 amino acids. CDR1 is MNHEY, CDR2 SMNVEV, per germline (reference sequence). Trimming shortened V by 7 bases and J by 7 bases, and 17 bases separated the two germline ends.

In regard to this clone: This sample also contains other DNA sequences that code for the same CDR3. This chain links TRBV30 with TRBJ2-7; 10 nucleotides agree with TRBD1. J was trimmed by 2 bases and V by 3 bases; bases with no gene match: 1. Germline CDR1 is GTSNPN and CDR2 is SVGIG (reference sequence). CDR3 length: 13 residues. CDR3 nucleotides: TGTGCCTGGAGAGGACAGGGGGCCTACGAGCAGTACTTC. Protein sequence: CAWRGQGAYEQYF. The full variable domain, rest sourced from reference TRBV30 and TRBJ2-7, is SQTIHQWPATLVQPVGSPLSLECTVEGTSNPNLYWYRQAAGRGLQLLFYSVGIGQISSEVPQNLSASRPQDRQFILSSKKLLLSDSGFYLCAWRGQGAYEQYFGPGTRLTVT.

This chain connects TRBV5-4 to TRBJ1-1; 7 nucleotides align to TRBD1. V was clipped by 10 bases and J by 1 base; unmatched bases: 4. The CDR3 totals 12 residues. Germline V CDR1 and CDR2: SGHNT, YYREEE (reference sequence). CDR3 sequence: CALGQANTEAFF. Written as DNA, the CDR3 is TGTGCCCTCGGACAGGCGAACACTGAAGCTTTCTTT.

The chain links TRBV6-6 to TRBJ2-1, with D uncertain. V was shortened by 4 bases and J by 9 bases, with 10 bases between the two germline ends. Germline-derived CDR1 and CDR2 are MNHNY and SVGAGI (reference sequence). CDR3 length: 12 amino acids. CDR3 in amino acids: CASSSLLSEQFF. The CDR3 nucleotides are TGTGCCAGCAGTTCCCTCCTTAGTGAGCAGTTCTTC.

The chain recombines TRBV5-1 with TRBJ2-5, with a tentative D call TRBD2 (5 bases). The V gene's germline CDR1 is SGHRS and CDR2 YFSETQ. V dropped 6 bases and J dropped 2 bases, with 14 bases sitting between them. This CDR3 region has 14 residues. The CDR3 DNA reads TGCGCCAGCATGAGAGGGCAATGGCAAGAGACCCAGTACTTC. Translated, it gives CASMRGQWQETQYF. The full variable domain, its missing parts supplied by reference TRBV5-1 and TRBJ2-5, is KAGVTQTPRYLIKTRGQQVTLSCSPISGHRSVSWYQQTPGQGLQFLFEYFSETQRNKGNFPGRFSGRQFSNSRSEMNVSTLELGDSALYLCASMRGQWQETQYFGPGTRLLVL.

This clone was seen just once. The rearrangement uses TRBV7-3 and TRBJ2-6; a possible D gene is TRBD1 (6 bases). The V end lost 3 bases, the J end lost 4 bases, and 16 bases lay between the germline ends. The CDR3 loop spans 17 amino acids. Germline V gene data show CDR1 as SGHTA and CDR2 as FQGTGA. CDR3 nucleotides: TGTGCCAGCAGCTTTGGGGGCTCCATTCCCGGGGCCAACGTCCTGACTTTC. As protein: CASSFGGSIPGANVLTF.

The chain employs TRBV5-1 and TRBJ2-2; possibly TRBD1 for D (5 bases). Deletions cut 4 bases from V and 4 bases from J, with 14 bases between. The CDR3 contains 15 residues. Germline V gene data show CDR1 as SGHRS and CDR2 as YFSETQ. The CDR3 sequence is CASSDQGSFTGELFF. DNA of the CDR3: TGCGCCAGCAGCGACCAGGGTTCCTTCACCGGGGAGCTGTTTTTT.

The chain recombines TRBV29-1 with TRBJ1-1, with D possibly matching TRBD1 (6 bases). The CDR3 extends over 14 amino acids. The germline gives CDR1 SQVTM, CDR2 ANQGSEA. V was pared by 8 bases and J by 2 bases, with 18 bases between. The CDR3 DNA reads as TGCAGCTCTAGGGGGGAGGGGATAAACACTGAAGCTTTCTTT. Protein sequence: CSSRGEGINTEAFF.

This sequence joins TRBV6-1 and TRBJ1-4; TRBD1 agrees at 7 bases. The J segment lost 5 bases and the V segment lost 1 base, leaving 7 bases of the junction unmatched. The CDR3 runs 16 residues. Per the germline V gene, CDR1 is MNHNS and CDR2 is SASEGT. In nucleotides, the CDR3 is TGTGCCAGCAGTGAAGGAATAATAGGGGGCAATGAAAAACTGTTTTTT. This translates into CASSEGIIGGNEKLFF.

The genes are TRBV7-8 and TRBJ2-7; 7 bases agree with TRBD1. This CDR3 contains 14 residues. The V gene's germline CDR1 is SGHVS and CDR2 FQNEAQ. After removal of 5 bases from V and 2 bases from J, the junction contained 6 bases not matched to a gene. The CDR3 loop reads CASSRRDRAYEQYF. In DNA, the CDR3 is TGTGCCAGCAGCCGCCGGGACAGAGCCTACGAGCAGTACTTC.

The chain joins TRBV4-1 to TRBJ1-1, with TRBD1 identical over 7 bases. The CDR3 covers 21 residues. V lost 6 bases to trimming and J lost 0 bases; unmatched junction nucleotides: 25. Per germline, CDR1 MGHRA and CDR2 YSYEKL. CDR3 amino acids: CASSPFAGGLSNQGMNTEAFF. In nucleotides, the CDR3 is TGCGCCAGCAGTCCTTTCGCAGGGGGGTTATCGAATCAGGGCATGAACACTGAAGCTTTCTTT.